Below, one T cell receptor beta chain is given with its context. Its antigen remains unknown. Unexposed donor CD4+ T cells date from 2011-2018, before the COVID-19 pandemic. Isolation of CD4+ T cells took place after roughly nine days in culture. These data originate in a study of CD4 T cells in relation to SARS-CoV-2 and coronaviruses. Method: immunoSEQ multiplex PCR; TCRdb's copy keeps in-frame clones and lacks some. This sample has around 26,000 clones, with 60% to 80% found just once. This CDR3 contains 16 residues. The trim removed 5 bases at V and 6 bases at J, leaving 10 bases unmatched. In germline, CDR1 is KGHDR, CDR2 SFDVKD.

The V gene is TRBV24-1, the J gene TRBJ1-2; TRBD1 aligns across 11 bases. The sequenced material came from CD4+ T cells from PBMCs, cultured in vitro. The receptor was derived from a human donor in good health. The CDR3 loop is CATSAGDRGFKDGYTF. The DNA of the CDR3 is TGTGCCACCAGTGCCGGGGACAGGGGGTTTAAGGATGGCTACACCTTC.